These T cell receptor beta chains were read from a single sample in a study of beta chain features in type 1 diabetes. The table came from immunoSEQ multiplex PCR; TCRdb's copy has only in-frame clones and leaves some out. The sample lists 230,000 or so clones, under 20% occurring once. The sample consisted of naive CD4+ T cells from blood. All receptors derive from a man younger than 45 with type 1 diabetes. Both conserved end residues are part of each CDR3. D genes are given only for firm matches. Size is stated for part of the rows, as once, few or many counts, or as a class when the clone is expanded.

>TRBJ2-7|NA|TRBV28|NA
TGTGCCAGCAGTTTCAAGTTCGAGCAGTACTTC
CASSFKFEQYF
>TRBJ2-1|NA|TRBV7-9|NA
TGTGCCAGCAGGGCCCCGGATCATGCCCGGGACCTACCCTACAATGAGCAGTTCTTC
CASRAPDHARDLPYNEQFF
>TRBJ1-1|NA|TRBV18|NA
TGTGCCAGCTCACCATTAGGGCCTGGGCTGGACACTGAAGCTTTCTTT
CASSPLGPGLDTEAFF
>TRBJ2-6|TRBD1|TRBV29-1|NA
TGCAGCGTTTCGCGGGGACAGGACTCTGGGGCCAACGTCCTGACTTTC
CSVSRGQDSGANVLTF
>TRBJ2-3|TRBD2|TRBV28|few
TGTGCCAGCAGTTTGGCGGGAGGTACAGATACGCAGTATTTT
CASSLAGGTDTQYF
>TRBJ2-5|NA|TRBV29-1|NA
TGCAGCGTTGGTTTCGGAGGGGATGGGGAGACCCAGTACTTC
CSVGFGGDGETQYF
>TRBJ2-5|NA|TRBV30|few
TGTGCCTACCGACAGGTCCAAGAGACCCAGTACTTC
CAYRQVQETQYF
>TRBJ2-7|NA|TRBV27|few
TGTGCCAGCAGTTTAGCCCTCGCCTCCTACGAGCAGTACTTC
CASSLALASYEQYF
>TRBJ1-1|NA|TRBV18|few
TGTGCCAGCTCACCAAGTTTGAACACTGAAGCTTTCTTT
CASSPSLNTEAFF
>TRBJ2-7|NA|TRBV19|NA
TGTGCCAGTAGTAGTTTGGACGGCGAGCAGTACTTC
CASSSLDGEQYF
>TRBJ2-3|NA|TRBV7-2|NA
TGTGCCAGCAGTTCTCGACGCGGGCCAGATACGCAGTATTTT
CASSSRRGPDTQYF
>TRBJ1-2|NA|TRBV30|NA
TGTGCCTGGAGTGGACCGTCAGCTAACTATGGCTACACCTTC
CAWSGPSANYGYTF
>TRBJ2-3|NA|TRBV30|few
TGTGCCTGGACCGGGGCCCAGGGCACAGATACGCAGTATTTT
CAWTGAQGTDTQYF
>TRBJ2-1|TRBD1|TRBV29-1|NA
TGCAGCGCCATGACAGGGCCAAATGAGCAGTTCTTC
CSAMTGPNEQFF
>TRBJ2-3|NA|TRBV2|NA
TGTGCCAGCGTTTGGACAGTCCTCACAGATACGCAGTATTTT
CASVWTVLTDTQYF
>TRBJ1-2|NA|TRBV14|few
TGTGCCAGCAGCCAAGAGAAGGGCTATGGCTACACCTTC
CASSQEKGYGYTF
>TRBJ1-2|NA|TRBV15|few
TGTGCCACCAGCAGAGACCCGACAGTCGGTGGCTACACCTTC
CATSRDPTVGGYTF
>TRBJ1-5|NA|TRBV2|few
TGTGCCAGCACCCGAGGTGAGGGGAATCAGCCCCAGCATTTT
CASTRGEGNQPQHF
>TRBJ1-2|NA|TRBV18|few
TGTGCCAGCTCTACGACGGAAAACTATGGCTACACCTTC
CASSTTENYGYTF
>TRBJ2-7|TRBD2|TRBV29-1|NA
TGCAGCGTTGGTCCTCACGTAGCGGGAGTCTTGTACGAGCAGTACTTC
CSVGPHVAGVLYEQYF
>TRBJ2-1|TRBD2|TRBV29-1|few
TGCAGCGTTGAAGAGGGACTAGCGGGGTCCTACAATGAGCAGTTCTTC
CSVEEGLAGSYNEQFF
>TRBJ2-1|NA|TRBV29-1|NA
TGCAGCGCCATCGCCCCGGGGTATGAGCAGTTCTTC
CSAIAPGYEQFF